These 29 T cell receptor beta chains originate from one sample sequenced in a study of cytomegalovirus exposure and HLA in healthy donors. In the PCR, 60 Vbeta and 13 Jbeta primers were used. Sequencing was performed with immunoSEQ multiplex PCR; in TCRdb, only in-frame clones are kept and a portion is missing. The table lists roughly 120,000 clones, approximately 82% of them singletons. The sample was PBMCs. The receptors stem from a man younger than 40 in good health and CMV-seropositive.

The chain has TRBV7-2 and TRBJ2-5, with TRBD2 matching over 10 bases. The CDR3 is made up of 15 amino acids. V gave up 1 base and J gave up 5 bases; unmatched junction bases: 4. In germline, CDR1 is SGHTA, CDR2 FQGNSA. CDR3 in amino acids: CASSLGLAGGETQYF. The DNA for the CDR3 is TGTGCCAGCAGCTTAGGACTAGCGGGCGGGGAGACCCAGTACTTC. Using reference TRBV7-2 and TRBJ2-5 for the parts outside the CDR3, the full variable domain is GAGVSQSPSNKVTEKGKDVELRCDPISGHTALYWYRQSLGQGLEFLIYFQGNSAPDKSGLPSDRFSAERTGGSVSTLTIQRTQQEDSAVYLCASSLGLAGGETQYFGPGTRLLVL.

The chain employs TRBV5-6 and TRBJ2-7; 10 nucleotides line up with TRBD1. This CDR3 region has 17 residues. V shed 3 bases, J shed 7 bases, and the junction held 16 bases outside the gene matches. The germline gives CDR1 SGHDT, CDR2 YYEEEE. CDR3 sequence: CASSSTLTGQGSGEQYF. The CDR3 DNA reads TGTGCCAGCAGCTCCACGCTTACGGGACAGGGGTCGGGGGAGCAGTACTTC.

The chain has TRBV5-5 and TRBJ2-3; 12 nucleotides align to TRBD2. The CDR3 consists of 16 residues. Germline V gene sequence: CDR1 SGHKS, CDR2 YYEKEE (reference sequence). V dropped 4 bases and J dropped 2; count of bases not matched to a gene: 5. DNA for the CDR3: TGTGCCAGCAGCGTATCTAGCGGGGGGGTCACAGATACGCAGTATTTT. As protein: CASSVSSGGVTDTQYF.

V is TRBV18 and J is TRBJ1-5; 9 bases align to TRBD1. The trim removed 5 bases at V and 2 bases at J, leaving 4 bases unmatched. The CDR3 loop spans 15 amino acids. Germline V CDR1 and CDR2: KGHSH, LQKENI. CDR3 residues: CASSKQGAGNQPQHF. The CDR3 DNA sequence: TGTGCCAGCTCAAAACAGGGGGCGGGCAATCAGCCCCAGCATTTT. Variable domain in full (rest from reference TRBV18 and TRBJ1-5): NAGVMQNPRHLVRRRGQEARLRCSPMKGHSHVYWYRQLPEEGLKFMVYLQKENIIDESGMPKERFSAEFPKEGPSILRIQQVVRGDSAAYFCASSKQGAGNQPQHFGDGTRLSIL.

V is TRBV12-5 and J is TRBJ2-3; 12 bases fit TRBD2. The germline V gene has CDR1 LGHNT and CDR2 FRNRAP. V was pared by 1 base and J by 3 bases, with 2 bases of the junction left unmatched. The CDR3 is 16 amino acids. The CDR3 spells CASGLGTSGVTDTQYF. CDR3 coding DNA: TGTGCTAGTGGTTTGGGGACTAGCGGGGTTACAGATACGCAGTATTTT.

This clone was counted between two and nine times. The chain joins TRBV4-1 to TRBJ1-5, with 10 nucleotides matching TRBD1. CDR1 is MGHRA, CDR2 YSYEKL, per germline. CDR3 length: 16 residues. With V trimmed by 3 bases and J by 4 bases, 6 bases remained unmatched. The CDR3 sequence is CASSQRWTGGNQPQHF. The CDR3 coding sequence is TGCGCCAGCAGCCAGAGGTGGACAGGGGGGAATCAGCCCCAGCATTTT.

This sequence joins TRBV28 and TRBJ1-5, with TRBD1 matching over 9 bases. V dropped 8 bases and J dropped 5; count of bases not matched to a gene: 10. This CDR3 contains 15 residues. Germline assignment: CDR1 MDHEN and CDR2 SYDVKM. The CDR3 DNA sequence: TGTGCCAGCGTCTCCGGGACAGGGCCGGATCAGCCCCAGCATTTT. It specifies CASVSGTGPDQPQHF.

V is TRBV6-5 and J is TRBJ1-2; a possible D gene is TRBD1 (5 bases). CDR3 length: 13 amino acids. The V gene's germline CDR1 is MNHEY and CDR2 SVGAGI. The V and J ends lost 2 bases and 8 bases respectively, with 12 bases between them. CDR3 sequence: CASSYDSFAGYTF. CDR3 coding DNA: TGTGCCAGCAGTTACGACAGTTTTGCGGGCTACACCTTC.

The V and J genes are TRBV9 and TRBJ2-5; 10 bases are a match to TRBD2. CDR1 is SGDLS and CDR2 is YYNGEE in the germline V gene. The CDR3 sequence is 16 residues long. Germline trimming cut 0 bases from V and 4 bases from J; bases unmatched to any gene: 6. CDR3: CASSVEAAGGGETQYF. CDR3 sequence (DNA): TGTGCCAGCAGCGTAGAAGCAGCGGGGGGGGGAGAGACCCAGTACTTC. The whole variable domain, filled in from reference TRBV9 and TRBJ2-5, reads DSGVTQTPKHLITATGQRVTLRCSPRSGDLSVYWYQQSLDQGLQFLIQYYNGEERAKGNILERFSAQQFPDLHSELNLSSLELGDSALYFCASSVEAAGGGETQYFGPGTRLLVL.

The genes are TRBV28 and TRBJ1-3; maybe TRBD1 (5 bases). This CDR3 is 14 amino acids long. The V end lost 6 bases, the J end lost 8 bases, and 17 bases lay between the germline ends. Germline values: CDR1 MDHEN, CDR2 SYDVKM. CDR3 loop: CASSHDGGVHTIYF. CDR3 sequence (DNA): TGTGCCAGCAGCCACGACGGAGGGGTCCACACCATATATTTT.

The genes are TRBV19 and TRBJ1-6; weak D call: TRBD1 (6 bases). From germline, CDR1 is LNHDA and CDR2 SQIVND (reference sequence). V was cut by 7 bases and J by 7 bases, with 14 bases left in between. CDR3 size: 14 residues. This CDR3 reads CASTPTGLNSPLHF. Written as DNA, the CDR3 is TGTGCCAGTACCCCGACAGGCCTGAATTCACCCCTCCACTTT.

The chain carries TRBV19 and TRBJ2-1; 11 bases line up with TRBD2. This CDR3 is built from 17 residues. J lost 7 bases, V lost 3 bases, and 11 bases had no gene match. The V gene's germline CDR1 is LNHDA and CDR2 SQIVND (reference sequence). The CDR3 nucleotides are TGTGCCAGTAGTATTCTAGGGCTTAGCGGGGGGGGGAATGAGCAGTTCTTC. Amino acids: CASSILGLSGGGNEQFF.

With respect to this clone: The same CDR3 can be traced to other DNA sequences in this sample. The CDR3 loop reads CSVPGGYGYTF. DNA of the CDR3: TGCAGCGTCCCCGGGGGCTATGGCTACACCTTC. V usage is TRBV29-1 and J usage is TRBJ1-2; maybe TRBD1 (5 bases). The V gene's germline CDR1 is SQVTM and CDR2 ANQGSEA. V was shortened by 6 bases and J by 4 bases, with 9 bases between the two germline ends. The length of the CDR3 is 11 residues.

The chain carries TRBV5-1 and TRBJ1-2; 8 bases align to TRBD1. With 0 bases clipped from V and 2 bases from J, the junction kept 9 bases outside the gene matches. The germline V gene encodes CDR1 SGHRS and CDR2 YFSETQ. CDR3 length: 17 amino acids. The CDR3 loop is CASSLGPTGQANYGYTF. CDR3 sequence (DNA): TGCGCCAGCAGCTTGGGACCGACGGGACAGGCGAACTATGGCTACACCTTC.

The V and J genes are TRBV9 and TRBJ1-6; possibly TRBD1 for D (6 bases). The V and J ends lost 7 bases and 8 bases respectively, with 13 bases between them. The CDR3 is 13 amino acids. The V gene's germline CDR1 is SGDLS and CDR2 YYNGEE. CDR3 amino acids: CASGQSIDSPLHF. CDR3 sequence (DNA): TGTGCCAGCGGACAGAGTATCGATTCACCCCTCCACTTT. Looking up the rest from reference TRBV9 and TRBJ1-6 gives the full variable domain: DSGVTQTPKHLITATGQRVTLRCSPRSGDLSVYWYQQSLDQGLQFLIQYYNGEERAKGNILERFSAQQFPDLHSELNLSSLELGDSALYFCASGQSIDSPLHFGNGTRLTVT.

The rearrangement uses TRBV19 and TRBJ2-1, with TRBD1 matching 7 bases. CDR1 is LNHDA and CDR2 is SQIVND in the germline V gene (reference sequence). With V trimmed by 6 bases and J by 2 bases, 4 bases remained unmatched. The CDR3 totals 14 residues. This chain's CDR3 is CASRPGQTYNEQFF. The DNA for the CDR3 is TGTGCCAGTAGACCGGGACAGACCTACAATGAGCAGTTCTTC.

The CDR3 nucleotides are TGTGCCAGCAGGGGACAGGCGAACACTGAAGCTTTCTTT. Its translation: CASRGQANTEAFF. The rearrangement links TRBV2 to TRBJ1-1, with TRBD1 identical over 8 bases. This CDR3 spans 13 amino acids. J was trimmed by 1 base and V by 6 bases; bases with no gene match: 1. Germline CDR1 reads SNHLY; CDR2 reads FYNNEI.

The chain is built from TRBV27 and TRBJ1-1, with TRBD1 as a possible D gene (5 bases). The germline CDR1 and CDR2 sequences are MNHEY and SMNVEV (reference sequence). The length of the CDR3 is 15 residues. V lost 4 bases and J lost 4, with 16 bases in between. CDR3 amino acids: CASSSLSGGSTEAFF. The CDR3 DNA reads TGTGCCAGCAGTTCCCTAAGCGGGGGGAGCACTGAAGCTTTCTTT.

The J gene is TRBJ1-2, the V gene TRBV6-5; TRBD1 agrees at 8 bases. With V trimmed by 0 bases and J by 3 bases, 6 bases remained unmatched. Germline V gene sequence: CDR1 MNHEY, CDR2 SVGAGI. The CDR3 contains 16 residues. CDR3 nucleotides: TGTGCCAGCAGTTACTCCGAAGGACAGGGACACTATGGCTACACCTTC. It codes for CASSYSEGQGHYGYTF.

The chain joins TRBV9 to TRBJ2-7; possibly TRBD1 for D (7 bases). From germline, CDR1 is SGDLS and CDR2 YYNGEE. The CDR3 covers 16 residues. Trimming pared 3 bases from V and 0 bases from J, leaving 16 bases between. The CDR3 spells CASSAQGGSGSYEQYF. DNA for the CDR3: TGTGCCAGCAGCGCCCAGGGGGGATCCGGCTCCTACGAGCAGTACTTC.

Only one count was recorded for this clone. At one boundary the junction diverges from the germline segment, which might be a read error. This chain joins TRBV5-1 and TRBJ2-6, with D maybe TRBD1 (6 bases). CDR3 length: 15 amino acids. Germline V gene data show CDR1 as SGHRS and CDR2 as YFSETQ. The chain's CDR3 is CASSRGTSGANILTF. As DNA, the CDR3 is TGCGCCAGCAGCAGGGGGACCTCTGGGGCCAACATCCTGACTTTC.

This sequence joins TRBV30 and TRBJ1-1; weak D call: TRBD1 (5 bases). V lost 4 bases, J lost 5 bases, and 17 bases lay in between. Germline values: CDR1 GTSNPN, CDR2 SVGIG (reference sequence). This CDR3 is 14 amino acids long. This chain's CDR3 is CAWTREGVGTEAFF. CDR3 bases: TGTGCCTGGACCCGAGAAGGGGTGGGGACTGAAGCTTTCTTT.

The chain employs TRBV7-8 and TRBJ2-5; TRBD2 agrees at 10 bases. The CDR3 runs to 15 residues. The germline gives CDR1 SGHVS, CDR2 FQNEAQ. After removal of 2 bases from V and 2 bases from J, the junction contained 2 bases not matched to a gene. CDR3: CASSLSAGGQETQYF. CDR3 nucleotides: TGTGCCAGCAGCTTATCAGCGGGGGGGCAAGAGACCCAGTACTTC.

The chain combines TRBV7-2 with TRBJ2-1; 12 positions match TRBD1. Germline lookup yields CDR1 SGHTA and CDR2 FQGNSA. Unmatched junction bases numbered 11, after V lost 5 bases and J lost 9 bases. This CDR3 region has 16 residues. In nucleotides, the CDR3 is TGTGCCAGCAGCCTTAGCCGGGACAGGGGGCAGGGTGAGCAGTTCTTC. It is translated as CASSLSRDRGQGEQFF. The full variable domain, completed using reference TRBV7-2 and TRBJ2-1, is GAGVSQSPSNKVTEKGKDVELRCDPISGHTALYWYRQSLGQGLEFLIYFQGNSAPDKSGLPSDRFSAERTGGSVSTLTIQRTQQEDSAVYLCASSLSRDRGQGEQFFGPGTRLTVL.

This clone appeared once. The V and J genes are TRBV27 and TRBJ1-6, with TRBD1 matching 8 bases. CDR1 and CDR2 from the germline V gene are MNHEY and SMNVEV (reference sequence). This CDR3 comprises 16 residues. Unmatched junction bases numbered 9, after V lost 3 bases and J lost 8 bases. The CDR3 loop reads CASSFGDWTGHSPLHF. CDR3 coding DNA: TGTGCCAGCAGTTTCGGGGACTGGACAGGGCATTCACCCCTCCACTTT.

Turning to this clone: The sample holds other DNA sequences that translate to the same CDR3. The chain couples TRBV27 to TRBJ2-1; no firm D call. This CDR3 is built from 13 residues. V gave up 6 bases and J gave up 4 bases, with 10 bases separating them. Germline values: CDR1 MNHEY, CDR2 SMNVEV (reference sequence). This CDR3 is CASRRGEYNEQFF. The CDR3 nucleotides are TGTGCCAGCAGACGCGGAGAGTACAATGAGCAGTTCTTC.

The chain recombines TRBV6-5 with TRBJ1-3; D remains unclear. Looked up from germline, CDR1 is MNHEY and CDR2 is SVGAGI. The CDR3 is 15 residues long. Deletions cut 0 bases from V and 2 bases from J, with 8 bases between. The DNA for the CDR3 is TGTGCCAGCAGTTACTCCGGGGAAACTGGAAACACCATATATTTT. Its protein is CASSYSGETGNTIYF.

This clone was observed a handful of times. CDR3 DNA: TGTGCCAGCAGTTATCAACGCGGCAATCAGCCCCAGCATTTT. This translates into CASSYQRGNQPQHF. This chain links TRBV6-5 with TRBJ1-5, with unresolved D. Looked up from germline, CDR1 is MNHEY and CDR2 is SVGAGI. The V gene lost 3 bases and the J gene lost 2 bases, with 8 bases spanning the gap. This CDR3 has 14 amino acids.

V and J are TRBV9 and TRBJ1-1; D is uncertain. Trimming removed 0 bases from V and 8 bases from J, with 11 bases in between. CDR1 is SGDLS, CDR2 YYNGEE, per germline. This CDR3 has 13 residues. The CDR3 region has the DNA TGTGCCAGCAGCGTAGGGCCCGCGGCGGAAGCTTTCTTT. This sequence encodes CASSVGPAAEAFF.